This T cell receptor (beta chain) was found in a study of T-cell memory formation after mild COVID-19. Study at large: The TCR clusters were mostly specific to one donor.

Study-wide points: In pre-infection memory, a portion of responding clones appeared, which suggested that cross-reactive memory joined. Contracting clones, day 15 to 85, had balanced CD4/CD8, and later expanders favored CD4+.

Germline trimming cut 0 bases from V and 2 bases from J; bases unmatched to any gene: 1. Germline V gene sequence: CDR1 SGDLS, CDR2 YYNGEE. The CDR3 has 15 residues. A note on this clonotype: Its specificity is not known.

MiXCR was run by TCRdb on the 5' RACE reads, yielding one entry per CDR3 protein. Among hundreds of thousands of distinct CDR3 sequences listed, around 27% were seen once. This sequence originates from an adult woman who had mild COVID-19 (a few samples of this study predate the infection). Cell type and time point are not known. The specimen sequenced was PBMCs or a T cell subset sorted from them (not recorded which). This chain connects TRBV9 to TRBJ1-2; 10 positions agree with TRBD1. CDR3 coding DNA: TGTGCCAGCAGCGTAGGGGACAGGGGAAACTATGGCTACACCTTC. Translating it yields CASSVGDRGNYGYTF.